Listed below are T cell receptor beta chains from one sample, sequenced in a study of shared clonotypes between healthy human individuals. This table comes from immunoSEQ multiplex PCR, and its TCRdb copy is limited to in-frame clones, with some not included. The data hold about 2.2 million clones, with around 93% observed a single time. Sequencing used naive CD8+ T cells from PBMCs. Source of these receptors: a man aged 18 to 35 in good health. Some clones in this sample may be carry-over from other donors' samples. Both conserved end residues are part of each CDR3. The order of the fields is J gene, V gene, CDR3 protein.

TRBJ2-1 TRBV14 CASSQDDTDNEQFF
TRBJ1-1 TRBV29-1 CSAIGREAFF
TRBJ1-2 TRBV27 CASSGGNGYTF
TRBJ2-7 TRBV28 CASRSTGNDEQYF
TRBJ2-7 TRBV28 CASATGGPYEQYF
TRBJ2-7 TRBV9 CASSPGGAEQYF
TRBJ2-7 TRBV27 CASSFSGTAYEQYF
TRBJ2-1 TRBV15 CATSRGAYNEQFF
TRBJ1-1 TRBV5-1 CASSLGGQLAFF
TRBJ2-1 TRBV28 CASSSLAGGPVEQFF
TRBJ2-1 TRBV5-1 CASSLDISDEQFF
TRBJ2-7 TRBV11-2 CASSLKAEQYF
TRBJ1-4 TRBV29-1 CSGRLNEKLFF
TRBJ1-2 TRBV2 CASSEVEGQIYGYTF
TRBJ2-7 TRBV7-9 CASSSPISYEQYF
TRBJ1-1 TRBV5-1 CASSPAGSKTTYTEAFF
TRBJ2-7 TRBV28 CASSLYRLAIYEQYF
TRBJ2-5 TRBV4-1 CASSPGREETQYF
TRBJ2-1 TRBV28 CASSLSNDAYNEQFF
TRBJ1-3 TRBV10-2 CASSGRARNTIYF
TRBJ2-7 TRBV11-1 CASSQTGSWLEQYF
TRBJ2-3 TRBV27 CASRSTDTQYF
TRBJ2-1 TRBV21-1 CASSSVGKGNDEQFF
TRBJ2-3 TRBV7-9 CASSPAQVRTDTQYF
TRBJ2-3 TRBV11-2 CASSLGRTDTQYF
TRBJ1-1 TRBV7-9 CASSPSENTEAFF
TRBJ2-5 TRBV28 CATWPRASSYQETQYF
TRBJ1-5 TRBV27 CASSPLGDQPQHF
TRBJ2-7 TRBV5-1 CASSPGPPLQYF
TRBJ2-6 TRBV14 CASSRTSGSRGANVLTF
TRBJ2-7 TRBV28 CASSLNLGGNEQYF
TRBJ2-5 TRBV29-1 CSVRRGETQYF
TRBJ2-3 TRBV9 CASAGLAGGSDTQYF
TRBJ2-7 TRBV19 CASGPRGGPHEQYF
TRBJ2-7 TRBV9 CASSASGTNYEQYF
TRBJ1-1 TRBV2 CASKEDGRLNTEAFF
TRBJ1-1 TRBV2 CASSAGLGQLNTEAFF
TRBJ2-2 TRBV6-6 CASGTVNTGELFF
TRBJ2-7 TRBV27 CASSFVKNSYEQYF
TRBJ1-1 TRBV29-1 CSVNRGEAFF
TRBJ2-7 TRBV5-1 CASRQGTHEQYF
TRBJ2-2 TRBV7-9 CASSSERELFF
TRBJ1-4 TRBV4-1 CASRARIGYVDEKLFF
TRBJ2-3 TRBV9 CASSEDGRALDTQYF
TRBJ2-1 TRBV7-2 CASSPEGQRYNEQFF